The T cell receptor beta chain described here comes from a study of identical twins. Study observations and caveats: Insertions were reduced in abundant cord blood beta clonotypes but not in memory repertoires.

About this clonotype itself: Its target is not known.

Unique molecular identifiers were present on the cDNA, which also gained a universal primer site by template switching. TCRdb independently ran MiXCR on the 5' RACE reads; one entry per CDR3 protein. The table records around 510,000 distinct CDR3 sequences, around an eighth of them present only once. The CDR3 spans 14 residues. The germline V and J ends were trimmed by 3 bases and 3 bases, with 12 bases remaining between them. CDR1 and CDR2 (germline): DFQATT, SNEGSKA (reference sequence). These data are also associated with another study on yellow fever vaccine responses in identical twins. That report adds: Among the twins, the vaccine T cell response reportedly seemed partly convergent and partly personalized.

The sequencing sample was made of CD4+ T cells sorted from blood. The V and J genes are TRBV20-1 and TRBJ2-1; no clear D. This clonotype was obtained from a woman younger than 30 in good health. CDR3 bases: TGCAGTGCTAGTGGGCAGGTAGACTACAATGAGCAGTTCTTC. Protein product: CSASGQVDYNEQFF.